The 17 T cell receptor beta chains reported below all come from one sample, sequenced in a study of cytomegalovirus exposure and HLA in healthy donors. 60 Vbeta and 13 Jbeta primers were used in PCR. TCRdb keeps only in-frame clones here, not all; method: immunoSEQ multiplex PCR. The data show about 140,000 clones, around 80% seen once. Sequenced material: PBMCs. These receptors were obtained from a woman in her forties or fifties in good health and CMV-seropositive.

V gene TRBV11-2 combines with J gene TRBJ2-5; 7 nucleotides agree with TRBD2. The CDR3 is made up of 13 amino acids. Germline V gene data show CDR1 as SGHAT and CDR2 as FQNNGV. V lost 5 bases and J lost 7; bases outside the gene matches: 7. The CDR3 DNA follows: TGTGCCAGCAGCCAACTGGGGGAGGGGACCCAGTACTTC. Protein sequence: CASSQLGEGTQYF.

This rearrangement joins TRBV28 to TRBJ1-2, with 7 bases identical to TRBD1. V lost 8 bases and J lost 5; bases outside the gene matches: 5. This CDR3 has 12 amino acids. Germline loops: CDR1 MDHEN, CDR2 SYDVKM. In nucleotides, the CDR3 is TGTGCCAGCCAAGGGACAGAGTATGGCTACACCTTC. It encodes CASQGTEYGYTF.

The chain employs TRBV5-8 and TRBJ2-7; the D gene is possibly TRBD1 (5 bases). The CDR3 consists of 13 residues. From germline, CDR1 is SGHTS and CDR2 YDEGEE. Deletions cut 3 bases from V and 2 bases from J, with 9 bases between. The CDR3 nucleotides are TGTGCCAGCAGCTCCAGGGTGCCCTACGAGCAGTACTTC. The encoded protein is CASSSRVPYEQYF.

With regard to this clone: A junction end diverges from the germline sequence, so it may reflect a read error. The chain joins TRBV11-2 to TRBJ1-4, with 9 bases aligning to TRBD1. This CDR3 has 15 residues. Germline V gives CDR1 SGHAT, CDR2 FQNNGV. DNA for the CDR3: TGTGCCAACAGCCCCGGGACAGGGAAAAATGAAAAACTGTTTTTT. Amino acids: CANSPGTGKNEKLFF.

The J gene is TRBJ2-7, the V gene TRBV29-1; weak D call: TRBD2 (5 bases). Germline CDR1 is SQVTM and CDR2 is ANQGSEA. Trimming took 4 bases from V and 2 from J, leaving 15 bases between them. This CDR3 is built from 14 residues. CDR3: CSVGNGGLTYEQYF. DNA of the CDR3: TGCAGCGTTGGGAATGGAGGACTTACCTACGAGCAGTACTTC.

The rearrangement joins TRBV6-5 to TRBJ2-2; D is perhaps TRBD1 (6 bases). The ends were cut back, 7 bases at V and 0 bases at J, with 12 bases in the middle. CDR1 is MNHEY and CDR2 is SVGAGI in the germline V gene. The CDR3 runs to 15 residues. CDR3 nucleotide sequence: TGTGCCAGCACAACCGGGACAACGAACACCGGGGAGCTGTTTTTT. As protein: CASTTGTTNTGELFF.

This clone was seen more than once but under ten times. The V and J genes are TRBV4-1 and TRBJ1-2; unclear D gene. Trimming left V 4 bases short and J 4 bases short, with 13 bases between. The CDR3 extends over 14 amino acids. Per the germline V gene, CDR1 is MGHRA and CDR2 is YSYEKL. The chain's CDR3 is CASSPEGKSYGYTF. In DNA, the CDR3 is TGCGCCAGCAGCCCCGAGGGCAAGAGCTATGGCTACACCTTC.

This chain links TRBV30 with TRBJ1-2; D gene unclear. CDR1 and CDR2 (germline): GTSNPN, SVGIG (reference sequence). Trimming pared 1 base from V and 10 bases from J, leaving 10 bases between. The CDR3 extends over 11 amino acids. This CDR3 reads CAWSAIWPYTF. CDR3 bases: TGTGCCTGGAGTGCGATCTGGCCCTACACCTTC.

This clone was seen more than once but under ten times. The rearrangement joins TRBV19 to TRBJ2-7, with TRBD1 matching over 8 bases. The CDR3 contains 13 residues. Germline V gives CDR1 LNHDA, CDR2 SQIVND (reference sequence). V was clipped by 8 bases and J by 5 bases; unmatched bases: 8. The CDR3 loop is CASWDRSLDEQYF. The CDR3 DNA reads TGTGCCAGTTGGGACAGGTCTCTGGACGAGCAGTACTTC.

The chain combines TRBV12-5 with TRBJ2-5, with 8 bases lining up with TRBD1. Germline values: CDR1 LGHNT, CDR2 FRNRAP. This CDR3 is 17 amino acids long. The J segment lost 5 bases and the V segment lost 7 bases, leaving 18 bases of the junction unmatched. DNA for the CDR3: TGTGCTAGTGTCGAAACCCTCAAACAGGGGGTTGGGGAGACCCAGTACTTC. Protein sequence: CASVETLKQGVGETQYF. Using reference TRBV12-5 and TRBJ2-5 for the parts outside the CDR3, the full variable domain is DARVTQTPRHKVTEMGQEVTMRCQPILGHNTVFWYRQTMMQGLELLAYFRNRAPLDDSGMPKDRFSAEMPDATLATLKIQPSEPRDSAVYFCASVETLKQGVGETQYFGPGTRLLVL.

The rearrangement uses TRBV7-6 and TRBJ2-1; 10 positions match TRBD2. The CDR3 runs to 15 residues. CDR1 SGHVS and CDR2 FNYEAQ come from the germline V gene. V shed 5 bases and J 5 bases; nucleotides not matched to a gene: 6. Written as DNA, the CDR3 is TGTGCCAGCAGCCAACTAGCGGGGTTTAACAATGAGCAGTTCTTC. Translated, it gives CASSQLAGFNNEQFF.

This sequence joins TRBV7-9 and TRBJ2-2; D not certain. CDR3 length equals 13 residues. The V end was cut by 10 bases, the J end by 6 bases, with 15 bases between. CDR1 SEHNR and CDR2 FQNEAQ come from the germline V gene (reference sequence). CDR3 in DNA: TGTGCCACTCGTCGAAATGCGGCCGGGGAGCTGTTTTTT. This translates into CATRRNAAGELFF. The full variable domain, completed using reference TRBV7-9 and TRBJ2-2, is DTGVSQNPRHKITKRGQNVTFRCDPISEHNRLYWYRQTLGQGPEFLTYFQNEAQLEKSRLLSDRFSAERPKGSFSTLEIQRTEQGDSAMYLCATRRNAAGELFFGEGSRLTVL.

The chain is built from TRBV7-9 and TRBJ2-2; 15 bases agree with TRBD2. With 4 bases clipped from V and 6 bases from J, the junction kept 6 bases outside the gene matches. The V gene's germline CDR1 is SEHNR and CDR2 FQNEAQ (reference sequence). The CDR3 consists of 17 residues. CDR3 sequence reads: CASSWPGTSGGSGELFF. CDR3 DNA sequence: TGTGCCAGCAGCTGGCCCGGGACTAGCGGGGGGTCCGGGGAGCTGTTTTTT.

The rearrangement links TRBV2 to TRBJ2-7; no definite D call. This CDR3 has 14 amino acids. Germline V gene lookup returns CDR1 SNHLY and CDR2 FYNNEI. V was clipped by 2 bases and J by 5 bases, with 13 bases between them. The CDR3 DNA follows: TGTGCCAGCAGTGAATCTTGGCGGCCGGACGAGCAGTACTTC. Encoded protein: CASSESWRPDEQYF.

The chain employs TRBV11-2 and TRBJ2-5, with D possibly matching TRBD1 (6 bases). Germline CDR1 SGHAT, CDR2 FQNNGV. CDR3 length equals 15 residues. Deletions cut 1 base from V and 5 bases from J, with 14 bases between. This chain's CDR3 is CASSLGVGQGETQYF. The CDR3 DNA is TGTGCCAGCAGCTTAGGCGTGGGGCAGGGGGAGACCCAGTACTTC.

CDR3 loop: CASSVGDSYTEAFF. In DNA, the CDR3 is TGTGCCAGCAGCGTAGGGGACAGCTACACTGAAGCTTTCTTT. The V call is TRBV9, the J call TRBJ1-1; 7 bases are shared with TRBD1. V shed 0 bases and J 3 bases; nucleotides not matched to a gene: 2. The CDR3 loop spans 14 amino acids. Germline CDR1 SGDLS, CDR2 YYNGEE.

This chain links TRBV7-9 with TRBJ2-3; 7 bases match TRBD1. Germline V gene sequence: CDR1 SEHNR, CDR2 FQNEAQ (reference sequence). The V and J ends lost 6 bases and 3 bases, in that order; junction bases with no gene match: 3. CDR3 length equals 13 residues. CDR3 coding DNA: TGTGCCAGCAGGCAGACAGGGACAGATACGCAGTATTTT. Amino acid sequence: CASRQTGTDTQYF.